This is a list of T cell receptor beta chains from one sample in a study of shared clonotypes between healthy human individuals. Only in-frame clones appear in the TCRdb table, and some are missing; sequencing was by immunoSEQ multiplex PCR. The repertoire holds approximately 2.1 million clones, with roughly 93% as singletons. Material: naive CD4+ T cells from PBMCs. The source is a man between 18 and 35 years old in good health. Some clones in this sample may be carry-over from other donors' samples. Both conserved end residues are part of each CDR3. The order of the fields is J gene, V gene, CDR3 protein.

>TRBJ2-7|TRBV5-4
CASSLWPGDHEQYF
>TRBJ2-4|TRBV28
CASSPTSGSQLNIQYF
>TRBJ1-3|TRBV14
CASSHRTGVDTIYF
>TRBJ1-2|TRBV6-6
CASSPRDVGYTF
>TRBJ1-1|TRBV7-9
CASSLGAHTEAFF
>TRBJ2-2|TRBV5-1
CASSARLAGIGTGELFF
>TRBJ1-1|TRBV7-9
CASSPQGDTEAFF
>TRBJ2-3|TRBV5-4
CASSLGIFTDTQYF
>TRBJ2-3|TRBV29-1
CSGRSGSTDTQYF
>TRBJ1-4|TRBV19
CASLGHPREKLFF
>TRBJ2-3|TRBV18
CASSPRLALSTDTQYF
>TRBJ1-1|TRBV7-6
CASSKRGAEAFF
>TRBJ2-2|TRBV7-6
CASSSAVNTGELFF
>TRBJ2-1|TRBV4-2
CASSASGNRLNEQFF